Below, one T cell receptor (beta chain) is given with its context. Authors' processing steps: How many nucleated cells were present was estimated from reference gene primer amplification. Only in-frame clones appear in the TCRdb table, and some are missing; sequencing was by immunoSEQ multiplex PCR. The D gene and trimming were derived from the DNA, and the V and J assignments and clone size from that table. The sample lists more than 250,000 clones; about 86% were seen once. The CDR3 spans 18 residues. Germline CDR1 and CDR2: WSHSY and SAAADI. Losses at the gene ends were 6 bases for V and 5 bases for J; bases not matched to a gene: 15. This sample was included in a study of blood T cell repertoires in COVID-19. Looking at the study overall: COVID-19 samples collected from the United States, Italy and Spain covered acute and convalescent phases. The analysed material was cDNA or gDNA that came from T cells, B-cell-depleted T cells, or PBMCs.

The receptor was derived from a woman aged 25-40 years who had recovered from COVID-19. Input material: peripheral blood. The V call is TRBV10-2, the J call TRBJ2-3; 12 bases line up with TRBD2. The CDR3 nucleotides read TGCGCCAGCAGCGATAGTCTTGGGCTAGCGGGGGGGGGAGATACGCAGTATTTT. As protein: CASSDSLGLAGGGDTQYF.